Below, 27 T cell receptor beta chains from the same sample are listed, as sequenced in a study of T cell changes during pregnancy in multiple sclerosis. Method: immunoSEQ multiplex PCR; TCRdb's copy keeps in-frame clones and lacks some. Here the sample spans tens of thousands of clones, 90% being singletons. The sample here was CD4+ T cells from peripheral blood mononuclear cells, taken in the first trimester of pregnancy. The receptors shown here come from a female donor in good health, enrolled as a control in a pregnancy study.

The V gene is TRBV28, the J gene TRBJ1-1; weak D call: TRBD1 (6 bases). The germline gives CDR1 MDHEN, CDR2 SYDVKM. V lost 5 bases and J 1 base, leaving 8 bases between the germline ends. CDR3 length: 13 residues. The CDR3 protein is CASSGTTNTEAFF. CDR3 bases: TGTGCCAGCAGTGGGACAACGAACACTGAAGCTTTCTTT.

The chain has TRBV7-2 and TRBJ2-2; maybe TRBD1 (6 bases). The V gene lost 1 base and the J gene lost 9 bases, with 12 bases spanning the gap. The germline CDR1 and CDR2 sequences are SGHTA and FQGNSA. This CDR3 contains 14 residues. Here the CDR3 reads CASSLGGQSRELFF. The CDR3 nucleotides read TGTGCCAGCAGCTTAGGGGGGCAGTCGAGGGAGCTGTTTTTT.

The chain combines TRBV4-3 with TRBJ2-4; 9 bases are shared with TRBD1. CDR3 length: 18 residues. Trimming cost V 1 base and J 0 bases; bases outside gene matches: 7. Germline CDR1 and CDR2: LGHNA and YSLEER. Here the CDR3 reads CASSQGIGTGRAKNIQYF. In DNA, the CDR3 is TGCGCCAGCAGCCAAGGTATCGGGACAGGGAGAGCCAAAAACATTCAGTACTTC.

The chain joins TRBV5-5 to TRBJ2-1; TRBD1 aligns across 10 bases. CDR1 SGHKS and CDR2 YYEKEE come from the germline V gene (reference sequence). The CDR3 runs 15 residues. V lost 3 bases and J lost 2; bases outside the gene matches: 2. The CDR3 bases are TGTGCCAGCAGCTCAGGACAGGGGGCCTACAATGAGCAGTTCTTC. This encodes CASSSGQGAYNEQFF.

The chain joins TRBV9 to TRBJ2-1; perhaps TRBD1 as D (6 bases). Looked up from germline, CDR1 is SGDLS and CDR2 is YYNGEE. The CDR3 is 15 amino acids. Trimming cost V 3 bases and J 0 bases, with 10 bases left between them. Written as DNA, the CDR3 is TGTGCCAGCAGCGCACAGGGTAGCTCCTACAATGAGCAGTTCTTC. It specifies CASSAQGSSYNEQFF.

CDR3 DNA sequence: TGTGCCAGCAGCTTAGTGGGACAGCGCTCTGGAAACACCATATATTTT. Amino acids: CASSLVGQRSGNTIYF. This sequence joins TRBV11-2 and TRBJ1-3; 7 bases are shared with TRBD1. The CDR3 has 16 amino acids. Germline V CDR1 and CDR2: SGHAT, FQNNGV. With V trimmed by 1 base and J by 0 bases, 3 bases remained unmatched.

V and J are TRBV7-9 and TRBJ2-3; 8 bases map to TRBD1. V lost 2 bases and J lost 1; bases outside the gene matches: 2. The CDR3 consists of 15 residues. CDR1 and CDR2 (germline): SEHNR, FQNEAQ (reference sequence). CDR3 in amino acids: CASSLRGQGTDTQYF. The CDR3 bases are TGTGCCAGCAGCTTAAGGGGACAGGGCACAGATACGCAGTATTTT.

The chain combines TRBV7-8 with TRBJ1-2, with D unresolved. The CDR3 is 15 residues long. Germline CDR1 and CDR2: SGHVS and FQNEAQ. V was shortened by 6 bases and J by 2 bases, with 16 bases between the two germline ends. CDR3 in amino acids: CASSPSGEMNYGYTF. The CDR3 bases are TGTGCCAGCAGTCCATCTGGGGAGATGAACTATGGCTACACCTTC.

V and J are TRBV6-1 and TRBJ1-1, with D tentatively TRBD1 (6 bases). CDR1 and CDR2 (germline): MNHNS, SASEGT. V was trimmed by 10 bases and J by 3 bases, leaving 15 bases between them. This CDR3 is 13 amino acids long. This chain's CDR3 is CATRNNRDTEAFF. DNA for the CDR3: TGTGCCACCCGGAATAACAGGGACACTGAAGCTTTCTTT.

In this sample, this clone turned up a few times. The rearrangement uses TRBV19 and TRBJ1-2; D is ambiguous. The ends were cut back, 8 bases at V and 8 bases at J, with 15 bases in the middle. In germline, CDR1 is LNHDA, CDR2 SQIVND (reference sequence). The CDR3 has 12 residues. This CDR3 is CASEIPLRGYTF. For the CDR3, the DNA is TGTGCCAGTGAGATCCCTCTACGGGGCTACACCTTC.

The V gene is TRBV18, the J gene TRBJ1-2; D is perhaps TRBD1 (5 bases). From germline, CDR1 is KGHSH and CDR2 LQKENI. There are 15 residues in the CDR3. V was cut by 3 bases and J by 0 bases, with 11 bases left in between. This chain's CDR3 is CASSPPGQTNYGYTF. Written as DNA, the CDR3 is TGTGCCAGCTCACCGCCAGGGCAAACTAACTATGGCTACACCTTC. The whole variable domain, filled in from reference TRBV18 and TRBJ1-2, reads NAGVMQNPRHLVRRRGQEARLRCSPMKGHSHVYWYRQLPEEGLKFMVYLQKENIIDESGMPKERFSAEFPKEGPSILRIQQVVRGDSAAYFCASSPPGQTNYGYTFGSGTRLTVV.

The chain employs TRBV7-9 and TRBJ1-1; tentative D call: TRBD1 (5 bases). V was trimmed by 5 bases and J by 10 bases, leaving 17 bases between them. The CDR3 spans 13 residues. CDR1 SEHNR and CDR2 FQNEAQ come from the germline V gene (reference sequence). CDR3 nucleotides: TGTGCCAGCAGCCCTGGGGCCCACGGGGGAGCTTTCTTT. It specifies CASSPGAHGGAFF.

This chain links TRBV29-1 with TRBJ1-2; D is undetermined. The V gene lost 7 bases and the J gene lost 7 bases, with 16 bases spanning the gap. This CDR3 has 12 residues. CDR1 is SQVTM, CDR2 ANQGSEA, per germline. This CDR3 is CSDLAGSGGYTF. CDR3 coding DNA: TGCAGCGACCTCGCCGGGTCGGGTGGCTACACCTTC.

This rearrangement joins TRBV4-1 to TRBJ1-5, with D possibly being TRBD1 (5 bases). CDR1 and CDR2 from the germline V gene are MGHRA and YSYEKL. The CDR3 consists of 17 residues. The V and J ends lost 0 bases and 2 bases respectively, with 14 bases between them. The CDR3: CASSQDRGKWGNQPQHF. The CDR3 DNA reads TGCGCCAGCAGCCAAGATAGGGGAAAGTGGGGCAATCAGCCCCAGCATTTT.

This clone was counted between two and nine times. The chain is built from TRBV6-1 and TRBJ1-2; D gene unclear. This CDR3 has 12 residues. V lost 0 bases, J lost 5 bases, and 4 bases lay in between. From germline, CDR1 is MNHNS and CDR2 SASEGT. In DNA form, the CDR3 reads TGTGCCAGCAGTGAAGCCGTGTATGGCTACACCTTC. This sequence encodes CASSEAVYGYTF.

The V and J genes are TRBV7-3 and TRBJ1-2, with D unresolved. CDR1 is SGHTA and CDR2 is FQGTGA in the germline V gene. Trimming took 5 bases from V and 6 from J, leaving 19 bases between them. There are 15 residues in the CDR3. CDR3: CASSAFAGGGDGYTF. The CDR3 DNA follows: TGTGCCAGCAGCGCCTTCGCCGGCGGCGGGGATGGCTACACCTTC.

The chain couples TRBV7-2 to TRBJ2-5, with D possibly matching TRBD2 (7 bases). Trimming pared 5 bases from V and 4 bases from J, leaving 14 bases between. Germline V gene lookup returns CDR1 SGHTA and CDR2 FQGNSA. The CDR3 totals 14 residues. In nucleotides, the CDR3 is TGTGCCAGCAGCCCTAACGGGGGGCCAGAGACCCAGTACTTC. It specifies CASSPNGGPETQYF.

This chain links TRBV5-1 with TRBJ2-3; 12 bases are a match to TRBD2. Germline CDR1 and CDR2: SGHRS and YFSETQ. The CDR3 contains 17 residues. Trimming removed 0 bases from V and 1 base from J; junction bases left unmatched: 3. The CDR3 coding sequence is TGCGCCAGCAGCTTGGTCGCTAGCGGGGGGGGCACAGATACGCAGTATTTT. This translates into CASSLVASGGGTDTQYF.

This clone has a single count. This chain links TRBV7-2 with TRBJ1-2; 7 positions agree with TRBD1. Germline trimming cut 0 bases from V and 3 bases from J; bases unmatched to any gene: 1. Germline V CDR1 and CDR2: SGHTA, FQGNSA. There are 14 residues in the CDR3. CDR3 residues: CASSLAGTDYGYTF. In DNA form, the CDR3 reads TGTGCCAGCAGCTTAGCAGGGACAGACTATGGCTACACCTTC.

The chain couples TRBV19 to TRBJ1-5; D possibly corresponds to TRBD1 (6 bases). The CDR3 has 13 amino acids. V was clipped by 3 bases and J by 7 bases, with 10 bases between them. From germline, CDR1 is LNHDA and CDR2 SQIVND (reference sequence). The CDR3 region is CASSILGGQPQHF. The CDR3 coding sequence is TGTGCCAGTAGTATTCTAGGGGGACAGCCCCAGCATTTT.

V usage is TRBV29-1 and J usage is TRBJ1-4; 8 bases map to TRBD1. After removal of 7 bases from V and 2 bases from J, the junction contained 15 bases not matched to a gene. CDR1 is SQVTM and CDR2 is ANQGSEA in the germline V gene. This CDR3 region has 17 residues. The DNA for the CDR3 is TGCAGCGGTGGGGTGGGACAGGAGGGCTCGACTAATGAAAAACTGTTTTTT. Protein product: CSGGVGQEGSTNEKLFF.

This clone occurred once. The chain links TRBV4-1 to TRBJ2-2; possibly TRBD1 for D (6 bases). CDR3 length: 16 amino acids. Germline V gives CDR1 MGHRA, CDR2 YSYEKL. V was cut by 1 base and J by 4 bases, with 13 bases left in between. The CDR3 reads CASSQGVGAVTGELFF. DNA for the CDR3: TGCGCCAGCAGCCAAGGGGTGGGGGCGGTCACCGGGGAGCTGTTTTTT.

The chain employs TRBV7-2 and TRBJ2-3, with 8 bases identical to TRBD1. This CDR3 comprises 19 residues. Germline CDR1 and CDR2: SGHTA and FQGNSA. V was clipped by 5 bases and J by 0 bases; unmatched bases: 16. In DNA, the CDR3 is TGTGCCAGCAGCGGAAAGGGACAGGCCGCTGTATCTAGCACAGATACGCAGTATTTT. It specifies CASSGKGQAAVSSTDTQYF. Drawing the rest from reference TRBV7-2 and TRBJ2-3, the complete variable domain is GAGVSQSPSNKVTEKGKDVELRCDPISGHTALYWYRQSLGQGLEFLIYFQGNSAPDKSGLPSDRFSAERTGGSVSTLTIQRTQQEDSAVYLCASSGKGQAAVSSTDTQYFGPGTRLTVL.

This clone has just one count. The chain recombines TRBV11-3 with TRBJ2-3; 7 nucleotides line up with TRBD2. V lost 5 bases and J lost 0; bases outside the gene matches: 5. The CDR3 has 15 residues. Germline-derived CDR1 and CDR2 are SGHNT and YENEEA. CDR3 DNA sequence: TGTGCCAGCAGCGGGGGACTAACTAGCACAGATACGCAGTATTTT. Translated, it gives CASSGGLTSTDTQYF. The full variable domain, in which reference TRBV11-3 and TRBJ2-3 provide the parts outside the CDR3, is EAGVVQSPRYKIIEKKQPVAFWCNPISGHNTLYWYLQNLGQGPELLIRYENEEAVDDSQLPKDRFSAERLKGVDSTLKIQPAELGDSAVYLCASSGGLTSTDTQYFGPGTRLTVL.

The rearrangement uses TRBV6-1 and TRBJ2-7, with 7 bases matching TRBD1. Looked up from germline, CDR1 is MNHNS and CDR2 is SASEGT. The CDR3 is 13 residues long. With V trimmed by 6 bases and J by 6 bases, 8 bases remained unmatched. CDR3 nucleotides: TGTGCCAGCAGCCCGGGACAGTCTTTCGAGCAGTACTTC. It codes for CASSPGQSFEQYF.

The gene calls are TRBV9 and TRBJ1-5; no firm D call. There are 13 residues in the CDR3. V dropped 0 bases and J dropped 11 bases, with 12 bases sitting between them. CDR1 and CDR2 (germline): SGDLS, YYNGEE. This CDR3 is CASSVGAEEAQHF. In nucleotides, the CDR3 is TGTGCCAGCAGCGTAGGGGCGGAGGAGGCCCAGCATTTT.

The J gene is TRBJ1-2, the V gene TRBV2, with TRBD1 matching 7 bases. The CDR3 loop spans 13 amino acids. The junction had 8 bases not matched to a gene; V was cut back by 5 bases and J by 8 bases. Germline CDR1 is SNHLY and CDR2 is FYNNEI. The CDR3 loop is CASSRQGPEGYTF. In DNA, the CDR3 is TGTGCCAGCAGTCGACAGGGTCCGGAGGGCTACACCTTC.